The TCR beta chain under discussion was sequenced for a study of beta chain features in type 1 diabetes. Expressed TCRB transcripts were sequenced, since all the RNA that had been isolated was reverse transcribed. Produced via immunoSEQ multiplex PCR; TCRdb's table is partial and in-frame only. The repertoire holds over 500,000 clones, with about 14% as singletons. In its sample, this clone was seen a few times. The TCR was taken from a man aged 18 to 29 in good health. What was sequenced was naive CD4+ T cells from blood.

The CDR3 DNA follows: TGCGCCAGCAGCCAACGAGGTTTGGACACCGGGGAGCTGTTTTTT. Protein product: CASSQRGLDTGELFF. V gene TRBV4-1 combines with J gene TRBJ2-2; D remains ambiguous. V was trimmed by 2 bases and J by 3 bases, leaving 10 bases between them. CDR1 and CDR2 (germline): MGHRA, YSYEKL. The CDR3 is 15 residues long.